The present T cell receptor beta chain was sequenced within a study of spatial heterogeneity in lung cancer. General observations from the study: At tumor resection, ubiquitous expanded TCRs were detected in blood more often than later.

Time point described: sample taken at primary tumor resection. Unsorted whole RNA from tumor, nontumor lung or frozen PBMC underwent sequencing. TCRdb re-derived calls from the 5' RACE reads in MiXCR, one entry per CDR3 protein. The sample lists 20,000 to 25,000 distinct CDR3 sequences; approximately 4.6% were seen once. The germline V gene has CDR1 SGDLS and CDR2 YYNGEE. This CDR3 is 14 amino acids long. The V and J ends lost 3 bases and 5 bases, in that order; junction bases with no gene match: 6. The table lists this clonotype with many counts. Its specificity is not known. The source material was PBMCs, sampled at surgery. The gene calls are TRBV9 and TRBJ2-7; TRBD1 aligns across 9 bases. The sequence derives from a male donor with early-stage non-small cell lung cancer. CDR3 amino acids: CASSEGQGWDEQYF. The CDR3 region has the DNA TGTGCCAGCAGCGAGGGACAGGGTTGGGACGAGCAGTACTTC. Filled out from reference TRBV9 and TRBJ2-7, the complete variable domain reads DSGVTQTPKHLITATGQRVTLRCSPRSGDLSVYWYQQSLDQGLQFLIQYYNGEERAKGNILERFSAQQFPDLHSELNLSSLELGDSALYFCASSEGQGWDEQYFGPGTRLTVT.